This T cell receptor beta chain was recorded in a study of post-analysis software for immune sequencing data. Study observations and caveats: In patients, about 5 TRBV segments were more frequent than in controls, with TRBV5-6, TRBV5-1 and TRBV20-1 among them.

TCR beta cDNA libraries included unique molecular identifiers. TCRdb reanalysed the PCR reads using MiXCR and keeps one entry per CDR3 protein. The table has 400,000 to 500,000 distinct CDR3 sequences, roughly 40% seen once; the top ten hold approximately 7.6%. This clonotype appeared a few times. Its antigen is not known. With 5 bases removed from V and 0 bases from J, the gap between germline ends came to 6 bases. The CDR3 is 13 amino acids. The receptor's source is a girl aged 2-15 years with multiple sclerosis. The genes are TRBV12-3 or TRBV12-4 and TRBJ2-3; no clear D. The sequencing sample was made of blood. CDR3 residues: CASSKTSTDTQYF. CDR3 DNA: TGTGCCAGCAGTAAGACTAGCACAGATACGCAGTATTTT.